A single sample is the source of the 30 T cell receptor beta chains below, sequenced in a study of identical twins' blood T cells. TCRdb re-called the 5' RACE reads through MiXCR, storing one row per CDR3 protein. The sample consists of a few hundred thousand distinct CDR3 sequences, around 30% of them appearing once. What was sequenced was PBMCs. These receptors were taken from a woman between 18 and 50 years old in good health.

Comment on this clonotype: One end of the junction is discordant with germline, which a read error may explain. The rearrangement links TRBV7-6 to TRBJ2-1, with 10 nucleotides matching TRBD2. The CDR3 contains 15 residues. CDR1 SGHVS and CDR2 FNYEAQ come from the germline V gene. The CDR3 here is CASSLAGALWNEQFF. Here the CDR3 DNA reads TGTGCCAGCAGCCTAGCGGGAGCCCTCTGGAACGAGCAGTTCTTC.

In this sample, this clonotype turned up a few times. The chain recombines TRBV10-3 with TRBJ2-3, with D perhaps matching TRBD1 or TRBD2 (6 bases each). V gave up 6 bases and J gave up 3 bases, with 13 bases separating them. This CDR3 spans 14 amino acids. CDR1 is ENHRY, CDR2 SYGVKD, per germline. The CDR3 DNA reads as TGTGCCATCAGCGGTCAGGGGAGGACAGATACGCAGTATTTT. Encoded protein: CAISGQGRTDTQYF.

The chain has TRBV12-3 or TRBV12-4 and TRBJ1-1, with D possibly TRBD1 on 6 matching bases. This CDR3 has 14 residues. V lost 6 bases to trimming and J lost 4 bases, with 15 bases between them. The CDR3 bases are TGTGCCAGCAGATTACAGGGTCCCGGCACTGAAGCTTTCTTT. Translation gives CASRLQGPGTEAFF.

A few counts support this clonotype. The rearrangement joins TRBV7-2 to TRBJ2-7; possibly TRBD2 for D (6 bases). Germline CDR1 is SGHTA and CDR2 is FQGNSA. The CDR3 totals 14 residues. Deletions cut 3 bases from V and 0 bases from J, with 9 bases between. CDR3 sequence: CASSFGGDSYEQYF. The CDR3 bases are TGTGCCAGCAGCTTCGGAGGGGACTCCTACGAGCAGTACTTC.

This clonotype was detected a few times. The chain joins TRBV7-9 to TRBJ1-1; D possibly corresponds to TRBD1 (6 bases). The CDR3 contains 15 residues. V was cut by 5 bases and J by 1 base, with 14 bases left in between. Germline loops: CDR1 SEHNR, CDR2 FQNEAQ (reference sequence). The CDR3 region is CASSLQGRANTEAFF. The CDR3 DNA follows: TGTGCCAGCAGCCTACAGGGACGGGCGAACACTGAAGCTTTCTTT.

This clonotype was found a few times. This chain joins TRBV27 and TRBJ1-1; D is uncertain. Trimming cost V 6 bases and J 7 bases, with 9 bases left between them. This CDR3 spans 11 amino acids. Germline V gene data show CDR1 as MNHEY and CDR2 as SMNVEV (reference sequence). This chain's CDR3 is CASSYRDEAFF. The CDR3 nucleotides are TGTGCCAGCAGCTATCGTGATGAAGCTTTCTTT.

The chain employs TRBV5-1 and TRBJ2-1; a weak D match, TRBD2 (6 bases). V lost 4 bases and J 1 base, leaving 15 bases between the germline ends. Germline V gene sequence: CDR1 SGHRS, CDR2 YFSETQ. The CDR3 has 16 residues. CDR3 nucleotide sequence: TGCGCCAGCAGCGAACAACCCGGGACTTCCTACAATGAGCAGTTCTTC. Its protein product is CASSEQPGTSYNEQFF.

This clonotype was observed a single time. The chain has TRBV3-1 and TRBJ1-3; D remains unclear. Germline V gene lookup returns CDR1 LGHDT and CDR2 YNNKEL (reference sequence). The CDR3 has 15 amino acids. V lost 0 bases, J lost 0 bases, and 6 bases lay in between. CDR3 bases: TGTGCCAGCAGCCAAGACACAAACTCTGGAAACACCATATATTTT. This codes for CASSQDTNSGNTIYF.

The gene calls are TRBV20-1 and TRBJ1-1; D gene uncertain. The V and J ends lost 3 bases and 1 base respectively, with 9 bases between them. The germline CDR1 and CDR2 sequences are DFQATT and SNEGSKA (reference sequence). The CDR3 covers 13 residues. CDR3 loop: CSASWQQNTEAFF. The CDR3 DNA follows: TGCAGTGCTAGTTGGCAGCAGAACACTGAAGCTTTCTTT.

V gene TRBV13 combines with J gene TRBJ2-3, with no clear D. The CDR3 contains 16 residues. The V end lost 5 bases, the J end lost 1 base, and 16 bases lay between the germline ends. The germline CDR1 and CDR2 sequences are PRHDT and FYEKMQ (reference sequence). CDR3 sequence (DNA): TGTGCCAGCAGCCAATCGATCCGGACGGGCACAGATACGCAGTATTTT. Its translation: CASSQSIRTGTDTQYF. The entire variable domain, with the rest obtained from reference TRBV13 and TRBJ2-3, is as follows: AAGVIQSPRHLIKEKRETATLKCYPIPRHDTVYWYQQGPGQDPQFLISFYEKMQSDKGSIPDRFSAQQFSDYHSELNMSSLELGDSALYFCASSQSIRTGTDTQYFGPGTRLTVL.

This clonotype came up many times. The chain recombines TRBV29-1 with TRBJ2-5; D possibly corresponds to TRBD2 (5 bases). From germline, CDR1 is SQVTM and CDR2 ANQGSEA. Between the trimmed V and J ends, which lost 4 bases and 4 bases, there was a span of 13 bases. CDR3 length: 13 amino acids. CDR3 sequence (DNA): TGCAGCGTTGGTTTCCTAGCTGGAGAGACCCAGTACTTC. Translating it yields CSVGFLAGETQYF.

The V gene is TRBV7-9, the J gene TRBJ1-1, with 7 bases lining up with TRBD1. The V gene's germline CDR1 is SEHNR and CDR2 FQNEAQ (reference sequence). V shed 5 bases, J shed 4 bases, and the junction held 4 bases outside the gene matches. The CDR3 loop spans 13 amino acids. CDR3 nucleotides: TGTGCCAGCAGCAGGGGGCCGGGCACTGAAGCTTTCTTT. Encoded protein: CASSRGPGTEAFF.

This clonotype was picked up many times. The CDR3: CSVEEADRQNTGELFF. The CDR3 DNA sequence: TGCAGCGTTGAAGAGGCGGACAGACAGAACACCGGGGAGCTGTTTTTT. This sequence joins TRBV29-1 and TRBJ2-2, with a weak D call TRBD1 (6 bases). V lost 0 bases, J lost 1 base, and 12 bases lay in between. In germline, CDR1 is SQVTM, CDR2 ANQGSEA. The CDR3 sequence is 16 residues long.

The genes are TRBV14 and TRBJ2-3; tentative D call: TRBD1 (5 bases). The CDR3 length is 15 residues. The V gene's germline CDR1 is SGHDN and CDR2 FVKESK. Trimming pared 1 base from V and 2 bases from J, leaving 10 bases between. CDR3 sequence: CASSQVWGATDTQYF. The CDR3 DNA reads as TGTGCCAGCAGCCAAGTCTGGGGCGCCACAGATACGCAGTATTTT.

The CDR3 sequence is CSVRGQGIEKLFF. CDR3 sequence (DNA): TGCAGCGTTCGAGGACAGGGGATTGAAAAACTGTTTTTT. The chain combines TRBV29-1 with TRBJ1-4; 9 positions match TRBD1. Germline values: CDR1 SQVTM, CDR2 ANQGSEA. The CDR3 is 13 residues long. V was clipped by 5 bases and J by 7 bases; unmatched bases: 5.

The chain uses TRBV30 and TRBJ1-5; D not certain. Trimming pared 2 bases from V and 4 bases from J, leaving 15 bases between. This CDR3 has 15 residues. Germline-derived CDR1 and CDR2 are GTSNPN and SVGIG (reference sequence). DNA of the CDR3: TGTGCCTGGAGTACCTCCCGGGCCTTGAATCAGCCCCAGCATTTT. Translated: CAWSTSRALNQPQHF.

V is TRBV2 and J is TRBJ2-3; D gene unclear. The V gene lost 5 bases and the J gene lost 4 bases, with 13 bases spanning the gap. Per the germline V gene, CDR1 is SNHLY and CDR2 is FYNNEI. This CDR3 contains 14 residues. The DNA for the CDR3 is TGTGCCAGCAGTTACCGGCTGATGGCAGATACGCAGTATTTT. Translated, it gives CASSYRLMADTQYF.

The V and J genes are TRBV7-2 and TRBJ2-4, with a weak D call TRBD2 (6 bases). Per germline, CDR1 SGHTA and CDR2 FQGNSA. V shed 1 base and J shed 1 base, with 26 bases lying between them. The CDR3 totals 21 residues. CDR3 nucleotides: TGTGCCAGCAGCTTAGACTTGGTGACTGGAATTACGGGAGATGCCAAAAACATTCAGTACTTC. Translating gives CASSLDLVTGITGDAKNIQYF.

This sequence joins TRBV7-2 and TRBJ1-1, with TRBD1 matching over 7 bases. J lost 9 bases, V lost 2 bases, and 3 bases had no gene match. CDR1 and CDR2 from the germline V gene are SGHTA and FQGNSA. This CDR3 contains 12 residues. The CDR3 is CASSLSGGKAFF. The CDR3 coding sequence is TGTGCCAGCAGCTTATCAGGGGGGAAAGCTTTCTTT. Together with reference TRBV7-2 and TRBJ1-1, the CDR3 gives the full variable domain: GAGVSQSPSNKVTEKGKDVELRCDPISGHTALYWYRQSLGQGLEFLIYFQGNSAPDKSGLPSDRFSAERTGGSVSTLTIQRTQQEDSAVYLCASSLSGGKAFFGQGTRLTVV.

This clonotype appeared a few times. The CDR3 DNA sequence: TGTGCCAGCAGTGAAGTACGGGGCTATGGCTACACCTTC. It codes for CASSEVRGYGYTF. V usage is TRBV2 and J usage is TRBJ1-2; D gene ambiguous. V dropped 1 base and J dropped 4 bases, with 7 bases sitting between them. Germline V gene lookup returns CDR1 SNHLY and CDR2 FYNNEI. The length of the CDR3 is 13 residues.

This clonotype was seen more than once but under ten times. This may be a read error, as it is one base from a much larger clone. The chain has TRBV7-3 and TRBJ2-2; D is unresolved. Trimming took 3 bases from V and 7 from J, leaving 3 bases between them. Germline lookup yields CDR1 SGHTA and CDR2 FQGTGA. CDR3 length equals 11 residues. CDR3 sequence reads: CASSFNGELFF. The CDR3 DNA is TGTGCCAGCAGCTTCAACGGGGAGCTGTTTTTT.

V usage is TRBV11-2 and J usage is TRBJ1-1; TRBD1 might be the D (6 bases). V lost 5 bases to trimming and J lost 0 bases, with 19 bases between them. Per germline, CDR1 SGHAT and CDR2 FQNNGV. The CDR3 consists of 17 residues. CDR3 DNA sequence: TGTGCCAGCAGCCTAGGGGGTCACATTTCCATGAACACTGAAGCTTTCTTT. Its protein is CASSLGGHISMNTEAFF.

The chain combines TRBV2 with TRBJ2-3; D unclear. CDR1 SNHLY and CDR2 FYNNEI come from the germline V gene. The CDR3 runs 13 residues. V lost 7 bases and J 2 bases, leaving 10 bases between the germline ends. The DNA of the CDR3 is TGTGCCAGCATGGACGGAACCACAGATACGCAGTATTTT. Translated: CASMDGTTDTQYF.

The rearrangement uses TRBV27 and TRBJ1-4; D remains unclear. CDR1 is MNHEY and CDR2 is SMNVEV in the germline V gene (reference sequence). This CDR3 is built from 14 residues. V lost 7 bases and J lost 7, with 16 bases in between. In nucleotides, the CDR3 is TGTGCCAGCACGAGACGGGCCACGGGTGAAAAACTGTTTTTT. Translating it yields CASTRRATGEKLFF.

This clonotype was seen only a few times. The J gene is TRBJ2-7, the V gene TRBV7-9; perhaps D is TRBD1 or TRBD2 (5 bases each). Trimming left V 3 bases short and J 5 bases short, with 14 bases between. Germline assignment: CDR1 SEHNR and CDR2 FQNEAQ (reference sequence). The CDR3 length is 14 residues. The CDR3 protein is CASSFLQDSDEQYF. CDR3 DNA: TGTGCCAGCAGCTTTCTACAGGACTCGGACGAGCAGTACTTC.

This clonotype was seen more than once but under ten times. This chain connects TRBV27 to TRBJ2-2, with 13 bases matching TRBD2. CDR3 size: 17 residues. Germline lookup yields CDR1 MNHEY and CDR2 SMNVEV (reference sequence). V dropped 4 bases and J dropped 5; count of bases not matched to a gene: 7. The CDR3 DNA reads as TGTGCCAGCAGTTCCGGGACTAGCGGGATTATAACCGGGGAGCTGTTTTTT. Translated, it gives CASSSGTSGIITGELFF.

This clonotype came up many times. The V gene is TRBV29-1, the J gene TRBJ1-2; TRBD1 is a possible D gene (6 bases). CDR1 SQVTM and CDR2 ANQGSEA come from the germline V gene. V lost 7 bases and J 0 bases, leaving 18 bases between the germline ends. CDR3 size: 15 residues. The CDR3 region has the DNA TGCAGCGCCCTCCGGGACACCTCCCCTAACTATGGCTACACCTTC. Translation gives CSALRDTSPNYGYTF.

The chain combines TRBV12-3 or TRBV12-4 with TRBJ2-1; 9 positions agree with TRBD2. The junction had 5 bases not matched to a gene; V was cut back by 6 bases and J by 5 bases. This CDR3 is built from 14 residues. CDR3 DNA: TGTGCCAGCAGCAAACGACTAGCGGACAATGAGCAGTTCTTC. Residues: CASSKRLADNEQFF.

This clonotype was picked up one time. The CDR3: CASSSVGMGGSYEQYF. CDR3 in DNA: TGTGCCAGCAGCTCCGTGGGGATGGGAGGCTCCTACGAGCAGTACTTC. The rearrangement links TRBV11-2 to TRBJ2-7; D might be TRBD2 (6 bases). The V end lost 4 bases, the J end lost 0 bases, and 16 bases lay between the germline ends. The CDR3 runs 16 residues. CDR1 and CDR2 from the germline V gene are SGHAT and FQNNGV.

The chain recombines TRBV7-9 with TRBJ2-2; D unresolved. The CDR3 has 14 residues. Germline values: CDR1 SEHNR, CDR2 FQNEAQ (reference sequence). The ends were cut back, 3 bases at V and 3 bases at J, with 8 bases in the middle. The CDR3 nucleotides read TGTGCCAGCAGCTTCAACCGGGACACCGGGGAGCTGTTTTTT. Translation: CASSFNRDTGELFF.